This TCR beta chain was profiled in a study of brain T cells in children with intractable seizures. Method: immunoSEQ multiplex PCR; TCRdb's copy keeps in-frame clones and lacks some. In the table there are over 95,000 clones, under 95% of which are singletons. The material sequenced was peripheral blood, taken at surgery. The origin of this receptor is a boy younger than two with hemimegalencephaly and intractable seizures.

CDR3 bases: TGTGCCAGCAGCTCAACGCGGAGGGAGATTGATAGCACAGATACGCAGTATTTT. Its translation is CASSSTRREIDSTDTQYF. The chain couples TRBV7-4 to TRBJ2-3, with a tentative D call TRBD2 (6 bases). Per the germline V gene, CDR1 is SGHVT and CDR2 is SQSDAQ. V dropped 4 bases and J dropped 0 bases, with 20 bases sitting between them. The CDR3 has 18 amino acids. Full variable domain (remainder filled in from reference TRBV7-4 and TRBJ2-3): GAGVSQSPRYKVAKRGRDVALRCDSISGHVTLYWYRQTLGQGSEVLTYSQSDAQRDKSGRPSGRFSAERPERSVSTLKIQRTEQGDSAVYLCASSSTRREIDSTDTQYFGPGTRLTVL.